These 3 T cell receptor beta chains originate from one sample sequenced in a study of long-term antiretroviral therapy in people with HIV. The authors ran the immunoSEQ assay, v3.0, at survey level. Data came from immunoSEQ multiplex PCR; TCRdb stores just in-frame clones and leaves some out. The repertoire includes around 30,000 clones, roughly 88% of them detected once, and more than 6.5% sits in the top ten. The specimen was unsorted PBMCs, collected 3 years after starting antiretroviral therapy. Every receptor here comes from a man aged 40-55 years with HIV.

The chain is built from TRBV14 and TRBJ1-1; TRBD1 aligns across 9 bases. The V segment lost 3 bases and the J segment 3 bases; nucleotides outside the gene matches: 5. The V gene's germline CDR1 is SGHDN and CDR2 FVKESK. This CDR3 has 15 residues. The CDR3 nucleotides are TGTGCCAGCAGCCAGGACAGGGGATGGGACACTGAAGCTTTCTTT. Protein sequence: CASSQDRGWDTEAFF.

The chain carries TRBV27 and TRBJ1-1; D is perhaps TRBD1 (6 bases). The germline V and J ends were trimmed by 4 bases and 7 bases, with 28 bases remaining between them. The CDR3 length is 18 residues. Per the germline V gene, CDR1 is MNHEY and CDR2 is SMNVEV (reference sequence). The CDR3 here is CASSWRVLEGGVEDEAFF. In DNA form, the CDR3 reads TGTGCCAGCAGTTGGCGCGTATTGGAGGGGGGTGTGGAGGATGAAGCTTTCTTT.

The chain combines TRBV27 with TRBJ1-2; no clear D gene. The CDR3 spans 13 residues. V shed 3 bases and J shed 5 bases, with 10 bases lying between them. CDR1 MNHEY and CDR2 SMNVEV come from the germline V gene (reference sequence). The CDR3 DNA follows: TGTGCCAGCAGTTTTGGTACAGCTTATGGCTACACCTTC. It yields the protein CASSFGTAYGYTF.